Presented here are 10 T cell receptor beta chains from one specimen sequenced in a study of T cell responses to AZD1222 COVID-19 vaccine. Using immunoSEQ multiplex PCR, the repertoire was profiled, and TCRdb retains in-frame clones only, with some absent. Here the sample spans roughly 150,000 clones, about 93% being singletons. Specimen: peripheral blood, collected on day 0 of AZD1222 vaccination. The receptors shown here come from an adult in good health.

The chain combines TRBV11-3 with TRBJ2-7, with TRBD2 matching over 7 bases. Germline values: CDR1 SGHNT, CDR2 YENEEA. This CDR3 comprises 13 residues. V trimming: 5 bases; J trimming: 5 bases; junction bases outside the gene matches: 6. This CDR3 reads CASSPRGGDEQYF. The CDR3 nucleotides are TGTGCCAGCAGCCCTCGGGGAGGGGACGAGCAGTACTTC.

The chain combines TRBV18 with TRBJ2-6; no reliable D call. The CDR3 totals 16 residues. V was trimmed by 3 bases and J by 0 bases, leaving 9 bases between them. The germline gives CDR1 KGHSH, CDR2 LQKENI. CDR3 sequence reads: CASSPLRASGANVLTF. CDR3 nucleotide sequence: TGTGCCAGCTCACCCTTACGTGCCTCTGGGGCCAACGTCCTGACTTTC.

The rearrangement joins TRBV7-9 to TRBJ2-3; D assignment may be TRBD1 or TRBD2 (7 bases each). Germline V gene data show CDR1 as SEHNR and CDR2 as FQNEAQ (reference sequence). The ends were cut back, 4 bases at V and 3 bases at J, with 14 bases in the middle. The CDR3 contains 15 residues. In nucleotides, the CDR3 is TGTGCCAGCAGCTCCGACCAGGGGGGGACAGATACGCAGTATTTT. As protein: CASSSDQGGTDTQYF.

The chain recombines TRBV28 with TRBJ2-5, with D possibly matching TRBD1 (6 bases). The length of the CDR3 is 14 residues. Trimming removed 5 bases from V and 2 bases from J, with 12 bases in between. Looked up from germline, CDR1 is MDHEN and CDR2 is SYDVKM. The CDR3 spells CASSPGQLQETQYF. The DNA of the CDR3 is TGTGCCAGCAGTCCCGGACAGCTACAAGAGACCCAGTACTTC.

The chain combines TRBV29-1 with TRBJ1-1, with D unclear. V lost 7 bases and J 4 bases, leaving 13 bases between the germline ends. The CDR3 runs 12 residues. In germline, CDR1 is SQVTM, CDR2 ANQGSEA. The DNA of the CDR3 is TGCAGCGGACTATGGGGAGGCACTGAAGCTTTCTTT. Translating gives CSGLWGGTEAFF.

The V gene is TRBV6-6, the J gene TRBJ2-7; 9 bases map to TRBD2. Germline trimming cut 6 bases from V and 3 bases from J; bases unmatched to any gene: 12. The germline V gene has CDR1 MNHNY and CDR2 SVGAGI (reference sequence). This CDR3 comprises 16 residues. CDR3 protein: CASRPWKTSGYYEQYF. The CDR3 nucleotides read TGTGCCAGCAGACCTTGGAAGACTAGCGGATACTACGAGCAGTACTTC.

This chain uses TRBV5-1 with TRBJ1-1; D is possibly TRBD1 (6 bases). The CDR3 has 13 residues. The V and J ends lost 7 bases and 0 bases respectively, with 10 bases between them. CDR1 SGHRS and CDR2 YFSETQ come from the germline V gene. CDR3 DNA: TGCGCCAGCCGGACAGATCTGAACACTGAAGCTTTCTTT. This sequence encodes CASRTDLNTEAFF. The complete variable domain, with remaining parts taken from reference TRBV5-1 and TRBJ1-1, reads KAGVTQTPRYLIKTRGQQVTLSCSPISGHRSVSWYQQTPGQGLQFLFEYFSETQRNKGNFPGRFSGRQFSNSRSEMNVSTLELGDSALYLCASRTDLNTEAFFGQGTRLTVV.

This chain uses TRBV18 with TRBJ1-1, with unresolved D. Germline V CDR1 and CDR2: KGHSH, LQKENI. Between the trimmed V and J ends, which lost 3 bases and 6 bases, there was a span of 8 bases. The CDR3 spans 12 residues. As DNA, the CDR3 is TGTGCCAGCTCACCCTATAGCCCTGAAGCTTTCTTT. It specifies CASSPYSPEAFF.

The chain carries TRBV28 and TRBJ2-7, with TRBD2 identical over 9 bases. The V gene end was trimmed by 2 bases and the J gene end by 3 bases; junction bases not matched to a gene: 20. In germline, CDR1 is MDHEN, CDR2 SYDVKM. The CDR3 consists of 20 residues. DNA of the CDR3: TGTGCCAGCAGTTTAATAGCGGGAGCGGGGGCAGTTCTTGGTCTCTACGAGCAGTACTTC. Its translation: CASSLIAGAGAVLGLYEQYF.

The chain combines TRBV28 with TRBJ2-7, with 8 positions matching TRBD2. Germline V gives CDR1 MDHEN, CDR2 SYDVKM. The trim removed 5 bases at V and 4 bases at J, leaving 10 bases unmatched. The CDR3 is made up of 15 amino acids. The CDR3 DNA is TGTGCCAGCAGTGCCCGGGGTAGCGGGAAATACGAGCAGTACTTC. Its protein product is CASSARGSGKYEQYF. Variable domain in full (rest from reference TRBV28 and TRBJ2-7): DVKVTQSSRYLVKRTGEKVFLECVQDMDHENMFWYRQDPGLGLRLIYFSYDVKMKEKGDIPEGYSVSREKKERFSLILESASTNQTSMYLCASSARGSGKYEQYFGPGTRLTVT.